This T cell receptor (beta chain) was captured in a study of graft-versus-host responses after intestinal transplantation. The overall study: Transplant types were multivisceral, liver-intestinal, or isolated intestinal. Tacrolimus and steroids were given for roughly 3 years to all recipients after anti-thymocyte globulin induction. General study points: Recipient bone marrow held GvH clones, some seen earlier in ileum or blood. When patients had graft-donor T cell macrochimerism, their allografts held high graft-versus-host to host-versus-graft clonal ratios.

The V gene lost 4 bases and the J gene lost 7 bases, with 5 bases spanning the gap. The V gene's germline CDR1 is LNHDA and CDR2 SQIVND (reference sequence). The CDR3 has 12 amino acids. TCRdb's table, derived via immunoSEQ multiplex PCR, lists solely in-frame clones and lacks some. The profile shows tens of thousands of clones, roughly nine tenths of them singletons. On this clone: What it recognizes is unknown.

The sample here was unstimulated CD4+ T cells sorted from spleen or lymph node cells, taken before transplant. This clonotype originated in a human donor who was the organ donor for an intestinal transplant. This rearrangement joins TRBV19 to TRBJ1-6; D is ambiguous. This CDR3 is CASSTLNSPLHF. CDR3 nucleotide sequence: TGTGCCAGTAGTACCTTGAATTCACCCCTCCACTTT.